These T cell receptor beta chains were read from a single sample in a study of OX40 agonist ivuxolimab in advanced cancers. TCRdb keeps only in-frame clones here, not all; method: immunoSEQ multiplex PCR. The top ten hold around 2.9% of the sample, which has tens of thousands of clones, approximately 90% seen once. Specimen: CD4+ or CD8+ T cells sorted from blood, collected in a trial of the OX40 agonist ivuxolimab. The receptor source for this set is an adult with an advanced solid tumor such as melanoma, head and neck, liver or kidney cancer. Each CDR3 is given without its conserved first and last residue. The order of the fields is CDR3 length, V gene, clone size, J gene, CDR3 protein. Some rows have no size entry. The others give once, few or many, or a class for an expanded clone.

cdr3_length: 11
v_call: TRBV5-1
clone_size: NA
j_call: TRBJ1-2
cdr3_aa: ASSFEGSYGYT

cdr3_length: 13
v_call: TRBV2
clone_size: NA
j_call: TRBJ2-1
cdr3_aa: ASRPERGVYNEQF

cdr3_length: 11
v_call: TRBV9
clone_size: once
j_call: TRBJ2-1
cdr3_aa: ASSVTGLGEQF

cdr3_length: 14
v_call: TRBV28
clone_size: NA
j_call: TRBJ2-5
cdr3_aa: ASSSRQGARQETQY

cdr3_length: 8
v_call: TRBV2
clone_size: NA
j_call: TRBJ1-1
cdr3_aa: ASQGSEAF

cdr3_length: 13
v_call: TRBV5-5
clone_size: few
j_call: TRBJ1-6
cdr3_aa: ASSLASQGASPLH

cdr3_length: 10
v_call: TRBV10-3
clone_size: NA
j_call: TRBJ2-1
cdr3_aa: AISGGINEQF

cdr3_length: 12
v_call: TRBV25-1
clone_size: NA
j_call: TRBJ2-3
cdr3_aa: ATSLAGGTDTQY

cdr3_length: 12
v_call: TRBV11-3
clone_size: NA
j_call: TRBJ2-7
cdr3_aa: ASSGKGTRHEQY

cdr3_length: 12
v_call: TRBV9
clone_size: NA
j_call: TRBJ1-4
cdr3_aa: ASSVNRDTEKLF

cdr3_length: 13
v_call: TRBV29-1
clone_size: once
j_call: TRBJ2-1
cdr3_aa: SVEDPLAGSNEQF